This T cell receptor (beta chain) was profiled in a study of T-cell memory formation after mild COVID-19. Study summary: For the most part, TCR clusters were specific to one donor.

Barcoded TCR alpha and TCR beta cDNA libraries with UMIs came from 5'RACE using constant-segment primers. TCRdb processed the 5' RACE reads anew with MiXCR; each CDR3 protein has one entry. The sample has about 350,000 distinct CDR3 sequences; 25% to 30% are singletons. The germline gives CDR1 KGHSH, CDR2 LQKENI. The germline V and J ends were trimmed by 4 bases and 3 bases, with 12 bases remaining between them. This CDR3 contains 14 residues. This TCR was sampled from an adult woman who had mild COVID-19 (a few samples of this study predate the infection). Cell type and time point are not known. The J gene is TRBJ1-1, the V gene TRBV18; D perhaps matches TRBD1 (5 bases). Sequenced sample: PBMCs or a T cell subset sorted from them (not recorded which). CDR3 residues: CASSQALQDTEAFF. The CDR3 DNA follows: TGTGCCAGCTCACAGGCGCTACAGGACACTGAAGCTTTCTTT.